The present T cell receptor beta chain was sequenced within a study of CD8+ T cells in alopecia areata. Study details: Administration of oral tofacitinib to treated patients was at 5 to 10 mg twice daily.

Treatment of the sample: oral pan-JAK inhibitor, 5-10 mg twice daily. After isolation, RNA underwent reverse transcription to generate cDNA as the sequencing template. The method was immunoSEQ multiplex PCR; TCRdb's version includes in-frame clones alone and lacks a portion of them. The top ten hold roughly 12% of the sample, which has roughly 170,000 clones, roughly 64% seen once. Looked up from germline, CDR1 is MNHEY and CDR2 is SVGAGI. The CDR3 sequence is 15 residues long. V was shortened by 3 bases and J by 1 base, with 10 bases between the two germline ends. This rearrangement joins TRBV6-5 to TRBJ1-5, with TRBD1 as a possible D gene (5 bases). The clonotype comes from a human donor with alopecia areata. Sequencing used CD8+ T cells sorted from blood, obtained at week 24, from a patient treated with tofacitinib. The CDR3 DNA sequence: TGTGCCAGCAGTTATGGGGCAGGGAGCAATCAGCCCCAGCATTTT. Its translation: CASSYGAGSNQPQHF.